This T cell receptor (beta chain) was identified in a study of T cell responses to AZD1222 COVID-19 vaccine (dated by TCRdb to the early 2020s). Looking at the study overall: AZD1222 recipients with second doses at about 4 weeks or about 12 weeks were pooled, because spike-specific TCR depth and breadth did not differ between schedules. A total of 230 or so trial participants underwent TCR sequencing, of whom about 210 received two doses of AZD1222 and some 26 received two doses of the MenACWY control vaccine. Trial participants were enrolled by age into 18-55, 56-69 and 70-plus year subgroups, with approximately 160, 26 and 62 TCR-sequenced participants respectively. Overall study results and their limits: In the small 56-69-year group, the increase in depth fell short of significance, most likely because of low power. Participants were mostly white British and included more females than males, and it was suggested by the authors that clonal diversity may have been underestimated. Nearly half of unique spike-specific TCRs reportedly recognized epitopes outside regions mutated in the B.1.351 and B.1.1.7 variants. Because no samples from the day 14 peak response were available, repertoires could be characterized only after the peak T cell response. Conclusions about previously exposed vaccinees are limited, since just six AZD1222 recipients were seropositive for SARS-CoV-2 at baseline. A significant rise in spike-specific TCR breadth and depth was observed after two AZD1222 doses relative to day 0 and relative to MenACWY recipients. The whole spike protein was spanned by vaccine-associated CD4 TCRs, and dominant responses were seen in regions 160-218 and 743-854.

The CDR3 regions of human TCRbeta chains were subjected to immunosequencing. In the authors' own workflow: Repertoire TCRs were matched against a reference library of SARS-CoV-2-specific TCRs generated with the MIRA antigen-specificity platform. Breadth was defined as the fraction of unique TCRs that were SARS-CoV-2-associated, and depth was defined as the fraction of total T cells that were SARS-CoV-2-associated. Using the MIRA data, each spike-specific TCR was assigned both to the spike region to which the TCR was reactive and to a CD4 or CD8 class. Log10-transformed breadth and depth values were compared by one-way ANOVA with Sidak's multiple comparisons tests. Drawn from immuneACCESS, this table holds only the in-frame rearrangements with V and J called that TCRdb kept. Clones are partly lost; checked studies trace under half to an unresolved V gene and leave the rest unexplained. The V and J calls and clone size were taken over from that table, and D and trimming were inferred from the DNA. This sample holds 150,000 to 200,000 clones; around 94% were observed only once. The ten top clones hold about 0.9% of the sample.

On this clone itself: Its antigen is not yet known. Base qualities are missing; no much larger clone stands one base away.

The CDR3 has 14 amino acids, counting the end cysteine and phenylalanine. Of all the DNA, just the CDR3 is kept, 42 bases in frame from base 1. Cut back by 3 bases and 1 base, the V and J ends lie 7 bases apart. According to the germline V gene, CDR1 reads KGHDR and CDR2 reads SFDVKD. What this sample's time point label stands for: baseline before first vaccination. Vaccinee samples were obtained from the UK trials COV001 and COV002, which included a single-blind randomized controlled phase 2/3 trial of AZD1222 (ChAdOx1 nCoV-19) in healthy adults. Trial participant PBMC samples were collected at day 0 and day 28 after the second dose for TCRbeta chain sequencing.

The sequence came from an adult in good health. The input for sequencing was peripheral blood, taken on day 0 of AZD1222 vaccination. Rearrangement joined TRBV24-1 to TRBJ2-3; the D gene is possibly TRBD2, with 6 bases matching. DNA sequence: TGTGCCACCAGTGATGGGGAGGGCACAGATACGCAGTATTTT. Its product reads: CATSDGEGTDTQYF.